The rows below give T cell receptor beta chains drawn from one sample of a study of blood T cells in healthy people across ages. A single record per CDR3 protein comes from TCRdb applying MiXCR to the 5' RACE reads. The table records hundreds of thousands of distinct CDR3 sequences, roughly 21% of them present only once. The sample was blood. The receptor set was obtained from a man between 65 and 79 years old in good health. Each CDR3 is given with its conserved first and last residue. A D gene is named only where the DNA matches it firmly. Not every row has a clone size; where given, it reads once, few, many or a size class.

d_call	clone_size	v_call	j_call	cdr3_aa	cdr3_nt
.	few	TRBV6-2/TRBV6-3	TRBJ2-5	CASSYGVLGEETQYF	TGTGCCAGCAGTTACGGGGTTTTGGGGGAAGAGACCCAGTACTTC
.	many	TRBV7-9	TRBJ2-5	CASSPPFREGETQYF	TGTGCCAGCAGTCCCCCTTTTCGGGAAGGGGAGACCCAGTACTTC
TRBD2	.	TRBV20-1	TRBJ2-1	CSAREFREGNEQFF	TGCAGTGCTAGAGAGTTTCGGGAGGGCAATGAGCAGTTCTTC
TRBD2	.	TRBV28	TRBJ2-7	CASSLRSGITYEQYF	TGTGCCAGCAGTTTAAGAAGCGGGATAACCTACGAGCAGTACTTC
.	.	TRBV5-5	TRBJ2-3	CASSLAWAGSTDTQYF	TGTGCCAGCAGCTTGGCGTGGGCAGGGAGCACAGATACGCAGTATTTT
.	many	TRBV6-5	TRBJ2-5	CASSRGYQETQYF	TGTGCCAGCAGTAGAGGGTACCAAGAGACCCAGTACTTC
.	few	TRBV7-3	TRBJ2-2	CASSPPGRNTGELFF	TGTGCCAGCAGCCCCCCGGGACGGAACACCGGGGAGCTGTTTTTT
.	.	TRBV20-1	TRBJ1-1	CSARDLTGPGTEAFF	TGCAGTGCTAGAGACCTTACAGGACCGGGGACTGAAGCTTTCTTT
TRBD1	few	TRBV5-1	TRBJ2-5	CASSSWDRVQETQYF	TGCGCCAGCAGCTCCTGGGACAGGGTGCAAGAGACCCAGTACTTC
TRBD2	.	TRBV20-1	TRBJ2-3	CSAREGGVSTDTQYF	TGCAGTGCTAGGGAGGGAGGGGTTAGCACAGATACGCAGTATTTT
.	.	TRBV20-1	TRBJ2-5	CSARDVLAETQYF	TGCAGTGCTAGAGATGTGCTAGCGGAGACCCAGTACTTC
.	.	TRBV20-1	TRBJ2-1	CSAPARDEQFF	TGCAGTGCCCCGGCCCGCGATGAGCAGTTCTTC
.	few	TRBV20-1	TRBJ2-3	CSASRRGADTQYF	TGCAGTGCTAGCAGGAGAGGAGCAGATACGCAGTATTTT
.	.	TRBV29-1	TRBJ2-1	CSGTLYNEQFF	TGCAGCGGTACACTCTACAATGAGCAGTTCTTC
TRBD1	.	TRBV7-3	TRBJ1-1	CASSLKQGAGGNTEAFF	TGTGCCAGCAGCCTCAAGCAGGGGGCCGGGGGGAACACTGAAGCTTTCTTT
.	few	TRBV7-9	TRBJ2-7	CASAVEGGGEQYF	TGTGCCTCCGCCGTCGAGGGCGGAGGCGAGCAGTACTTC
TRBD1	few	TRBV29-1	TRBJ2-7	CSAPGQGYYEQYF	TGCAGCGCTCCGGGACAGGGGTATTACGAGCAGTACTTC
TRBD2	.	TRBV12-3/TRBV12-4	TRBJ2-7	CASRPSGRSSYEQYF	TGTGCCAGCAGACCTAGCGGGCGGAGCTCCTACGAGCAGTACTTC
.	few	TRBV12-3/TRBV12-4	TRBJ1-2	CASSPLGGSYGYTF	TGTGCCAGCAGTCCGTTGGGGGGCTCCTATGGCTACACCTTC
.	.	TRBV2	TRBJ2-1	CASSWRGYGNEQFF	TGTGCCAGCAGTTGGAGGGGATACGGCAATGAGCAGTTCTTC
TRBD1	few	TRBV20-1	TRBJ2-7	CSARTGTALYEQYF	TGCAGTGCTAGGACCGGGACAGCACTCTACGAGCAGTACTTC
.	many	TRBV20-1	TRBJ2-7	CSARAPSTATYEQYF	TGCAGTGCTAGAGCACCTTCGACAGCAACCTACGAGCAGTACTTC